This passage covers 15 T cell receptor beta chains from one sample sequenced in a study of blood T cell repertoires in COVID-19 (dated by TCRdb to 2018 to 2021). Library creation used the immunoSEQ multiplex PCR assay. Imported from immuneACCESS, the table was reduced by TCRdb to in-frame sequences with V and J called. These copies leave out some clones; in studies compared against another copy, an unresolved V gene accounts for under half, and the cause of the remainder is not known. The sample has about 330,000 clones on record, approximately 89% of them singletons. The ten largest account for roughly 5.2% of the sample. Sequencing used PBMCs or T cells enriched from blood (not recorded which). These receptors came from a woman in her thirties who had recovered from COVID-19.

The chain recombines TRBV11-1 with TRBJ1-6; D remains unclear. This CDR3 is built from 14 residues. Trimming cost V 1 base and J 6 bases, with 7 bases left between them. The germline V gene has CDR1 SGHAT and CDR2 FQDESV (reference sequence). The CDR3 protein is CASSLVGVNSPLHF. As DNA, the CDR3 is TGTGCCAGCAGCTTAGTCGGAGTTAATTCACCCCTCCACTTT.

The rearrangement links TRBV7-3 to TRBJ2-1; unclear D gene. V was clipped by 2 bases and J by 4 bases, with 6 bases between them. Per germline, CDR1 SGHTA and CDR2 FQGTGA. The CDR3 is made up of 13 amino acids. The CDR3 region has the DNA TGTGCCAGCAGCTTAGGCCAGTACAATGAGCAGTTCTTC. The encoded protein is CASSLGQYNEQFF. The whole variable domain, remainder taken from reference TRBV7-3 and TRBJ2-1, is GAGVSQTPSNKVTEKGKYVELRCDPISGHTALYWYRQSLGQGPEFLIYFQGTGAADDSGLPNDRFFAVRPEGSVSTLKIQRTERGDSAVYLCASSLGQYNEQFFGPGTRLTVL.

The chain employs TRBV4-1 and TRBJ1-5; 10 nucleotides line up with TRBD1. This CDR3 has 14 residues. Germline CDR1 is MGHRA and CDR2 is YSYEKL. With V trimmed by 4 bases and J by 4 bases, 1 base remained unmatched. The DNA for the CDR3 is TGCGCCAGCAGCCCGGGACAGGGGAATCAGCCCCAGCATTTT. Its translation is CASSPGQGNQPQHF.

The CDR3 spells CASSHAFSGTDTGNTIYF. Written as DNA, the CDR3 is TGTGCCAGCAGCCATGCCTTCTCCGGGACAGACACTGGAAACACCATATATTTT. This chain connects TRBV4-2 to TRBJ1-3; TRBD1 matches 7 bases. Germline CDR1 reads LGHNA; CDR2 reads YNFKEQ. Unmatched junction bases numbered 13, after V lost 3 bases and J lost 2 bases. CDR3 length: 18 residues.

This chain joins TRBV4-1 and TRBJ2-4, with D possibly TRBD2 on 5 matching bases. Trimming removed 0 bases from V and 1 base from J, with 13 bases in between. This CDR3 comprises 17 residues. The germline V gene has CDR1 MGHRA and CDR2 YSYEKL. CDR3 sequence: CASSQDSEEAAKNIQYF. CDR3 in DNA: TGCGCCAGCAGCCAAGATTCAGAGGAGGCGGCCAAAAACATTCAGTACTTC.

The V and J genes are TRBV28 and TRBJ1-5; D is perhaps TRBD1 (6 bases). V was shortened by 3 bases and J by 5 bases, with 17 bases between the two germline ends. Germline V gene sequence: CDR1 MDHEN, CDR2 SYDVKM. The CDR3 has 16 amino acids. CDR3 DNA: TGTGCCAGCAGTTTTTCCAAGGGACACCTCTATCAGCCCCAGCATTTT. Translated, it gives CASSFSKGHLYQPQHF.

The chain employs TRBV29-1 and TRBJ2-7; D is possibly TRBD2 (6 bases). Between the trimmed V and J ends, which lost 5 bases and 0 bases, there was a span of 14 bases. The germline V gene has CDR1 SQVTM and CDR2 ANQGSEA. The CDR3 has 14 residues. The CDR3 region is CSVLPAGSSYEQYF. In nucleotides, the CDR3 is TGCAGCGTTCTCCCGGCCGGGAGCTCCTACGAGCAGTACTTC.

This sequence joins TRBV9 and TRBJ2-6, with TRBD2 matching over 9 bases. V was clipped by 3 bases and J by 1 base; unmatched bases: 11. Per the germline V gene, CDR1 is SGDLS and CDR2 is YYNGEE. The CDR3 is 19 amino acids. This chain's CDR3 is CASSAPYGGGESGANVLTF. CDR3 nucleotide sequence: TGTGCCAGCAGCGCACCCTATGGCGGGGGGGAGTCTGGGGCCAACGTCCTGACTTTC. Full variable domain (outside the CDR3, taken from reference TRBV9 and TRBJ2-6): DSGVTQTPKHLITATGQRVTLRCSPRSGDLSVYWYQQSLDQGLQFLIQYYNGEERAKGNILERFSAQQFPDLHSELNLSSLELGDSALYFCASSAPYGGGESGANVLTFGAGSRLTVL.

CDR3 in DNA: TGTGCCAGCCGCTCCTTGGGGGGTCCGGGACGCAATCAGCCCCAGCATTTT. It translates to CASRSLGGPGRNQPQHF. The J gene is TRBJ1-5, the V gene TRBV5-4; D is perhaps TRBD1 (5 bases). CDR1 and CDR2 (germline): SGHNT, YYREEE (reference sequence). V was clipped by 7 bases and J by 2 bases, with 22 bases between them. This CDR3 is built from 17 residues.

This chain joins TRBV10-3 and TRBJ1-3, with D unresolved. V lost 4 bases and J lost 1, with 8 bases in between. CDR3 length: 14 amino acids. Germline V gene lookup returns CDR1 ENHRY and CDR2 SYGVKD. CDR3 sequence (DNA): TGTGCCATCAGTGTGAGTAAATCTGGAAACACCATATATTTT. The encoded protein is CAISVSKSGNTIYF.

V usage is TRBV5-4 and J usage is TRBJ1-2; the D gene is possibly TRBD1 (5 bases). The germline CDR1 and CDR2 sequences are SGHNT and YYREEE (reference sequence). Trimming took 0 bases from V and 3 from J, leaving 6 bases between them. This CDR3 contains 13 residues. The CDR3 nucleotides are TGTGCCAGCAGCTTGGTCAGGGACTATGGCTACACCTTC. Translating gives CASSLVRDYGYTF. Full variable domain (missing parts from reference TRBV5-4 and TRBJ1-2): ETGVTQSPTHLIKTRGQQVTLRCSSQSGHNTVSWYQQALGQGPQFIFQYYREEENGRGNFPPRFSGLQFPNYSSELNVNALELDDSALYLCASSLVRDYGYTFGSGTRLTVV.

This clone has just one count. Other nucleotide sequences in the sample specify the same CDR3. This rearrangement joins TRBV2 to TRBJ1-2; D unclear. Germline loops: CDR1 SNHLY, CDR2 FYNNEI. The V end lost 6 bases, the J end lost 2 bases, and 7 bases lay between the germline ends. The CDR3 has 12 amino acids. This chain's CDR3 is CASRSPNYGYTF. In DNA, the CDR3 is TGTGCCAGCAGGAGCCCGAACTATGGCTACACCTTC.

This clone has just a few counts. The J gene is TRBJ1-3, the V gene TRBV28; perhaps TRBD1 as D (5 bases). CDR1 is MDHEN and CDR2 is SYDVKM in the germline V gene. This CDR3 spans 13 amino acids. Trimming shortened V by 8 bases and J by 0 bases, and 8 bases separated the two germline ends. The CDR3 region is CASGTISGNTIYF. The CDR3 DNA reads TGTGCCAGCGGGACTATCTCTGGAAACACCATATATTTT.

This clone appeared a few times. This chain connects TRBV5-6 to TRBJ2-5, with TRBD1 matching over 7 bases. Trimming took 4 bases from V and 4 from J; bases not matched to a gene: 10. CDR3 length equals 15 residues. CDR1 and CDR2 from the germline V gene are SGHDT and YYEEEE. CDR3 nucleotide sequence: TGTGCCAGCAGCCTACCGACAGGGAATCCAGAGACCCAGTACTTC. The encoded protein is CASSLPTGNPETQYF. The complete variable domain, with remaining parts taken from reference TRBV5-6 and TRBJ2-5, reads DAGVTQSPTHLIKTRGQQVTLRCSPKSGHDTVSWYQQALGQGPQFIFQYYEEEERQRGNFPDRFSGHQFPNYSSELNVNALLLGDSALYLCASSLPTGNPETQYFGPGTRLLVL.

The chain carries TRBV6-1 and TRBJ2-5; 7 bases are shared with TRBD1. The CDR3 is made up of 15 amino acids. Germline CDR1 reads MNHNS; CDR2 reads SASEGT. The trim removed 1 base at V and 4 bases at J, leaving 6 bases unmatched. The CDR3 reads CASSEGQGRRETQYF. As DNA, the CDR3 is TGTGCCAGCAGTGAAGGACAGGGTCGGCGAGAGACCCAGTACTTC.